This T cell receptor beta chain was retrieved from a study of human T cells and chemical hapten exposure. About the research overall: Scalp application of diphenylcyclopropenone was performed weekly in patients across the entire approximately 24-week study.

Time point meaning: pre-sensitization, week 0. Noted treatment: therapeutic diphenylcyclopropenone sensitization with weekly scalp DPC. The authors' total RNA extraction used unfractionated whole blood. The ends were cut back, 3 bases at V and 5 bases at J, with 17 bases in the middle. Germline lookup yields CDR1 MNHNY and CDR2 SVGAGI (reference sequence). The CDR3 consists of 16 residues. TCRdb re-analysed the RACE reads in MiXCR, keeping a single row per CDR3 protein. Among around 350,000 distinct CDR3 sequences listed, approximately 5.8% were seen once. This clonotype showed up just a few times. This chain links TRBV6-6 with TRBJ2-4, with a tentative D call TRBD1 (6 bases). This clonotype was obtained from a woman between 18 and 29 years old with alopecia areata. Some clones in this sample may be carry-over from other donors' samples. The input for sequencing was whole blood, taken in connection with sensitization to the hapten diphenylcyclopropenone (DPC). The DNA of the CDR3 is TGTGCCAGCAGTTATAATCCAGGGGCTCGCCAAAACATTCAGTACTTC. Its translation is CASSYNPGARQNIQYF.